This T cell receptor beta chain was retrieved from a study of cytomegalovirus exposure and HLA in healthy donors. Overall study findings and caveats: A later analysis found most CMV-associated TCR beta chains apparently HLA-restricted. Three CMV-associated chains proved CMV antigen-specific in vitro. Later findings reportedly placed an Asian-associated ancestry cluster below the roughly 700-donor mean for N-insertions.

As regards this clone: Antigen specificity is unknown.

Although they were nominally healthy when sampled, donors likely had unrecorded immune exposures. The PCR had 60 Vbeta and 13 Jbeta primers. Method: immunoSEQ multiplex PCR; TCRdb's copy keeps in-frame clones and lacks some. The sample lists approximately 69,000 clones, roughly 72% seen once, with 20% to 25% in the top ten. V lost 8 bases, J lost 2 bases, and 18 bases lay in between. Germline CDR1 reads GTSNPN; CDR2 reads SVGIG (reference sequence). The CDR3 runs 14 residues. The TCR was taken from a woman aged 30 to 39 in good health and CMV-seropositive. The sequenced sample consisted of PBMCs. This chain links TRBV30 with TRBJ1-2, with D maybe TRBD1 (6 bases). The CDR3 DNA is TGTGCCCGTTCCACAGGGTTCAACAACTATGGCTACACCTTC. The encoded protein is CARSTGFNNYGYTF.